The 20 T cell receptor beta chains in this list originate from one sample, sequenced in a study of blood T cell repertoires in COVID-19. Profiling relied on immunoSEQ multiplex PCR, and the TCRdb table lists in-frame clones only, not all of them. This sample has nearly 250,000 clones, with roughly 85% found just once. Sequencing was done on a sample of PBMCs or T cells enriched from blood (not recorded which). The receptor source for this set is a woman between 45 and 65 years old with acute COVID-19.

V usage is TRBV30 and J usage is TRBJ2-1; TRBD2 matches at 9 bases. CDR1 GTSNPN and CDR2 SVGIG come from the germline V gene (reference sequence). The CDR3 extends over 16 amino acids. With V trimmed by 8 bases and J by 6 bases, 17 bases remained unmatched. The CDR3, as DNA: TGTGCCCTGGCCCGAACGCGACGGCGGGGGGGCAATGAGCAGTTCTTC. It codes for CALARTRRRGGNEQFF.

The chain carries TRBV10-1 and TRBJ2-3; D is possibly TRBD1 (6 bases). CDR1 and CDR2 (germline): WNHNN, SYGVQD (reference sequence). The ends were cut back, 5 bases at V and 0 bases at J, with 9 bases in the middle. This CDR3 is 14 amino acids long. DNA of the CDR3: TGCGCCAGCAGTCTCGGACAGAGCACAGATACGCAGTATTTT. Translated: CASSLGQSTDTQYF.

The DNA of the CDR3 is TGTGCCACCAGTGACTCGAAGGGGGGGCGCACAGATACGCAGTATTTT. It yields the protein CATSDSKGGRTDTQYF. The chain couples TRBV24-1 to TRBJ2-3, with D possibly matching TRBD2 (7 bases). CDR3 length: 16 amino acids. V lost 4 bases and J 1 base, leaving 14 bases between the germline ends. Germline CDR1 KGHDR, CDR2 SFDVKD.

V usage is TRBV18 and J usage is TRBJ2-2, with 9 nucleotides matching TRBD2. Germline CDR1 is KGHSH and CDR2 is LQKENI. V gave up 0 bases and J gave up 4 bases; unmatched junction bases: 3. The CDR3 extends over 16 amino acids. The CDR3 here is CASSPPGLASTGELFF. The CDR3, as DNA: TGTGCCAGCTCACCACCCGGACTAGCGAGCACCGGGGAGCTGTTTTTT.

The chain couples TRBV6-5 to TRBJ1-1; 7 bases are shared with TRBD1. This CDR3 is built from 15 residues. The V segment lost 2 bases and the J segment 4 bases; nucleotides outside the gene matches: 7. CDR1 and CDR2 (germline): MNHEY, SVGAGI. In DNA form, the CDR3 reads TGTGCCAGCAGTTACGCTCCAGGGGGGACCACTGAAGCTTTCTTT. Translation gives CASSYAPGGTTEAFF.

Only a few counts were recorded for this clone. The CDR3 loop is CATSGPFYSNQPQHF. CDR3 nucleotides: TGTGCCACCAGCGGCCCGTTTTATAGCAATCAGCCCCAGCATTTT. The chain combines TRBV19 with TRBJ1-5; D is unclear. The CDR3 spans 15 residues. Germline CDR1 reads LNHDA; CDR2 reads SQIVND (reference sequence). Trimming stripped 10 bases from V and 0 bases from J, with 16 bases between.

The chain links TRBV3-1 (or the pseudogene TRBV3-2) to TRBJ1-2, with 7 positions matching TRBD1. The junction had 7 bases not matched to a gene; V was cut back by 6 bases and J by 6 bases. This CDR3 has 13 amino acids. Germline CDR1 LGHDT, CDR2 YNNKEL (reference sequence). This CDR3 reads CASRRQGSDGYTF. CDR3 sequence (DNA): TGTGCCAGCAGGAGACAGGGAAGTGATGGCTACACCTTC.

CDR3 nucleotide sequence: TGTGCCAGCAGCTTAGGCAGGGGGTTCTCGTTAGGGAACACCGGGGAGCTGTTTTTT. Encoded protein: CASSLGRGFSLGNTGELFF. The V and J genes are TRBV11-3 and TRBJ2-2; 7 bases map to TRBD1. CDR3 length: 19 residues. With 1 base clipped from V and 1 base from J, the junction kept 12 bases outside the gene matches. Looked up from germline, CDR1 is SGHNT and CDR2 is YENEEA.

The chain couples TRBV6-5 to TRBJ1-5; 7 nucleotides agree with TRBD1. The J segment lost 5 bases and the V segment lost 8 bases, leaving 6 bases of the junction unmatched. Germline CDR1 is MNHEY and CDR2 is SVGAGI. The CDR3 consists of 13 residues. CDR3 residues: CASGQGGDQPQHF. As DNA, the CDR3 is TGTGCCAGCGGTCAGGGGGGAGATCAGCCCCAGCATTTT.

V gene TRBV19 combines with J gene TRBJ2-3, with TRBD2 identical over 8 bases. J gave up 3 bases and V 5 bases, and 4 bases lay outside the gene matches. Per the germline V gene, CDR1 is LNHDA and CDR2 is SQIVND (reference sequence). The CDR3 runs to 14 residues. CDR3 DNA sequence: TGTGCCAGTAGTGTGACTAGCGCTACAGATACGCAGTATTTT. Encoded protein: CASSVTSATDTQYF.

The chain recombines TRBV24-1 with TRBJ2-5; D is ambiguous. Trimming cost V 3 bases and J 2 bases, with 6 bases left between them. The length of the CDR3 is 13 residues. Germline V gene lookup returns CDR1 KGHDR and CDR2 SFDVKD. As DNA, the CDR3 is TGTGCCACCAGTGATGTCGGTCAAGAGACCCAGTACTTC. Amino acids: CATSDVGQETQYF.

CDR3 in amino acids: CASSLALGQVGKLFF. Written as DNA, the CDR3 is TGTGCCAGCAGCTTAGCGCTCGGACAGGTCGGAAAACTGTTTTTT. The rearrangement joins TRBV7-6 to TRBJ1-4, with 7 bases that match TRBD1. V lost 0 bases and J lost 10; bases outside the gene matches: 8. The CDR3 is 15 amino acids. The germline gives CDR1 SGHVS, CDR2 FNYEAQ. The variable domain in full, completed from reference TRBV7-6 and TRBJ1-4, reads GAGVSQSPRYKVTKRGQDVALRCDPISGHVSLYWYRQALGQGPEFLTYFNYEAQQDKSGLPNDRFSAERPEGSISTLTIQRTEQRDSAMYRCASSLALGQVGKLFFGSGTQLSVL.

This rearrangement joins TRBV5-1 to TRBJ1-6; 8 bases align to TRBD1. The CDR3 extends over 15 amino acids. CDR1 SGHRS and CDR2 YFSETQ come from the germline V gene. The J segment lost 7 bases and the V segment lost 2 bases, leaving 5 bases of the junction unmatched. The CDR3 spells CASSLTGQGNSPLHF. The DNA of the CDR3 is TGCGCCAGCAGCTTAACCGGACAGGGAAATTCACCCCTCCACTTT.

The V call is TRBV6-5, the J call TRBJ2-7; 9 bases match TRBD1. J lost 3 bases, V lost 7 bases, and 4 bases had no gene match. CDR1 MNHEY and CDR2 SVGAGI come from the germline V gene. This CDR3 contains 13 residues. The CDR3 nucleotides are TGTGCCAGCACGCGGGACAGGGTCTACGAGCAGTACTTC. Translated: CASTRDRVYEQYF.

This CDR3 reads CASSIRGSEAFF. Written as DNA, the CDR3 is TGTGCCAGTAGTATTCGGGGGAGTGAAGCTTTCTTT. The rearrangement uses TRBV19 and TRBJ1-1; perhaps TRBD1 as D (5 bases). The V end lost 3 bases, the J end lost 7 bases, and 9 bases lay between the germline ends. Germline loops: CDR1 LNHDA, CDR2 SQIVND (reference sequence). The CDR3 is made up of 12 amino acids.

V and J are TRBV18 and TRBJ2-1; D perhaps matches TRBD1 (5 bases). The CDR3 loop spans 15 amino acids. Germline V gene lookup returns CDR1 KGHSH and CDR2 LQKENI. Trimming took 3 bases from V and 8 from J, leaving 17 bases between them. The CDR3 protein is CASSPPARASYEQFF. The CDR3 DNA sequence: TGTGCCAGCTCACCTCCGGCCAGGGCAAGCTATGAGCAGTTCTTC. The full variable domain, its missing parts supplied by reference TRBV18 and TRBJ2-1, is NAGVMQNPRHLVRRRGQEARLRCSPMKGHSHVYWYRQLPEEGLKFMVYLQKENIIDESGMPKERFSAEFPKEGPSILRIQQVVRGDSAAYFCASSPPARASYEQFFGPGTRLTVL.

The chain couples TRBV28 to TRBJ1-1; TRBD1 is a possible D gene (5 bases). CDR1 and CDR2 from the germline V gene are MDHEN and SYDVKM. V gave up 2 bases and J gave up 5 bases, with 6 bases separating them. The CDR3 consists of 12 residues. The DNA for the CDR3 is TGTGCCAGCAGTTTAAGGGGTACTGAAGCTTTCTTT. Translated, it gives CASSLRGTEAFF.

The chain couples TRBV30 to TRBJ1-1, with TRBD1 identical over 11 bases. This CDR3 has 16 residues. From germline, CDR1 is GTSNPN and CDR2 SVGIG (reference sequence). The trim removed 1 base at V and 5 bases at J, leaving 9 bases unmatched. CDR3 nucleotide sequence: TGTGCCTGGAGTGCCGGGACAGGGGGAAAGGGGACTGAAGCTTTCTTT. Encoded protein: CAWSAGTGGKGTEAFF.

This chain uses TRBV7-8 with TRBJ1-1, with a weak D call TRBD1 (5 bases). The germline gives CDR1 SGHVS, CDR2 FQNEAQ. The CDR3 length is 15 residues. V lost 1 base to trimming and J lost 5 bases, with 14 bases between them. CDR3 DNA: TGTGCCAGCAGCTTAGAGAAGGGGCTGTGGACTGAAGCTTTCTTT. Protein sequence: CASSLEKGLWTEAFF.

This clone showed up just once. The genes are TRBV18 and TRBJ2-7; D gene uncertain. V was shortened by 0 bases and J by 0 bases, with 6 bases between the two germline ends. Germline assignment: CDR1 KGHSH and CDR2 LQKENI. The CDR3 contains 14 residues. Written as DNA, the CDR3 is TGTGCCAGCTCACCACCGGCCTTCTCCTACGAGCAGTACTTC. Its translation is CASSPPAFSYEQYF. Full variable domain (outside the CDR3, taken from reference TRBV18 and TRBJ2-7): NAGVMQNPRHLVRRRGQEARLRCSPMKGHSHVYWYRQLPEEGLKFMVYLQKENIIDESGMPKERFSAEFPKEGPSILRIQQVVRGDSAAYFCASSPPAFSYEQYFGPGTRLTVT.